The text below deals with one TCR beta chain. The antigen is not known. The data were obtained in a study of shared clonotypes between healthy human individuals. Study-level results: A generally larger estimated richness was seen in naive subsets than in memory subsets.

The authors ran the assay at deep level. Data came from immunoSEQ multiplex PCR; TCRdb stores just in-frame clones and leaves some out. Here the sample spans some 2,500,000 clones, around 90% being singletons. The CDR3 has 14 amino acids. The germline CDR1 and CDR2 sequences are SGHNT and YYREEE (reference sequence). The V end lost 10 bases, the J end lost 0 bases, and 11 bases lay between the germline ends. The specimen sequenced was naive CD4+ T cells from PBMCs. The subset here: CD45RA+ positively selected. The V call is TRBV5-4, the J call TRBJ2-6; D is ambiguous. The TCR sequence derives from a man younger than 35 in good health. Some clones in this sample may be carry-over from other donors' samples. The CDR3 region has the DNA TGTGCCCCGGGCCCATACTCTGGGGCCAACGTCCTGACTTTC. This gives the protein CAPGPYSGANVLTF.